This TCR beta chain was documented in a study of cytomegalovirus exposure and HLA in healthy donors. Overall study results and limits: A later analysis linked a missense variant in DCLRE1C to the trimming of TCR beta V and J genes. Reportedly, HLA-A and HLA-B alleles of most subjects were accurately predicted from TCR beta.

Trimming removed 7 bases from V and 4 bases from J; junction bases left unmatched: 12. Looked up from germline, CDR1 is MNHEY and CDR2 is SVGAGI. This CDR3 comprises 15 residues. As to this clone: Antigen: not known.

PCR used 60 Vbeta primers and 13 Jbeta primers. Method: immunoSEQ multiplex PCR; TCRdb's copy keeps in-frame clones and lacks some. This table has approximately 160,000 clones, approximately 73% appearing once. V usage is TRBV6-5 and J usage is TRBJ2-7, with 8 bases fitting TRBD2. Sequenced material: PBMCs. The TCR sequence derives from a man in his fifties in good health and CMV-seronegative. The CDR3: CASISTGGPRYEQYF. The CDR3, as DNA: TGTGCCAGCATTTCCACGGGGGGGCCTAGGTACGAGCAGTACTTC.